This TCR beta chain comes out of a study of PD-1 and CTLA-4 blockade in melanoma. Sequencing used immunoSEQ multiplex PCR; TCRdb keeps in-frame clones, though not all of them. The table has 28,000 or so clones, approximately 90% seen once; the top ten hold over 6.5%. The sequence derives from a human donor with melanoma. Sequences were derived from CD8+ T cells from peripheral blood, sampled from a patient given anti-PD-1 treatment.

As DNA, the CDR3 is TGTGCCAGCAGTCCGGGGGATACGCAGTATTTT. Translating it yields CASSPGDTQYF. This chain uses TRBV27 with TRBJ2-3; the D gene is possibly TRBD2 (5 bases). The V gene's germline CDR1 is MNHEY and CDR2 SMNVEV (reference sequence). V shed 5 bases and J shed 6 bases, with 6 bases lying between them. CDR3 length equals 11 residues.